A selection of T cell receptor beta chains follows, all from one sample in a study of Graves' ophthalmopathy and Graves' hyperthyroidism. Using its own MiXCR run on the multiplex PCR reads, TCRdb lists one record per CDR3 protein. The sample has about 230,000 distinct CDR3 sequences, less than 55% seen once. What was sequenced was peripheral blood. These receptors were obtained from an adult man with Graves' ophthalmopathy. The CDR3 runs from the conserved cysteine through the conserved F or W. D genes are given only for firm matches. Clone size, where shown, is once, few, many, or a class for clones that have expanded.

v_call: TRBV24-1
d_call: .
clone_size: .
j_call: TRBJ2-3
cdr3_aa: CATSPTGVRTDTQYF
cdr3_nt: TGTGCCACCAGTCCGACGGGGGTACGCACAGATACGCAGTATTTT

v_call: TRBV3-1
d_call: .
clone_size: .
j_call: TRBJ2-7
cdr3_aa: CASSQDSRGEQYF
cdr3_nt: TGTGCCAGCAGCCAAGATAGTAGGGGCGAGCAGTACTTC

v_call: TRBV9
d_call: TRBD1
clone_size: .
j_call: TRBJ1-1
cdr3_aa: CASSEDRGGPEAFF
cdr3_nt: TGTGCCAGCAGCGAAGACAGGGGTGGCCCTGAAGCTTTCTTT

v_call: TRBV4-1
d_call: .
clone_size: .
j_call: TRBJ2-2
cdr3_aa: CASSQVSGNTGELFF
cdr3_nt: TGCGCCAGCAGCCAAGTTTCAGGGAACACCGGGGAGCTGTTTTTT

v_call: TRBV28
d_call: .
clone_size: few
j_call: TRBJ2-5
cdr3_aa: CASSPETRERETQYF
cdr3_nt: TGTGCCAGCAGCCCGGAGACCCGTGAGCGTGAGACCCAGTACTTC

v_call: TRBV14
d_call: .
clone_size: .
j_call: TRBJ1-1
cdr3_aa: CASSQEAHTNTEAFF
cdr3_nt: TGTGCCAGCAGCCAAGAAGCCCACACAAACACTGAAGCTTTCTTT

v_call: TRBV5-5
d_call: .
clone_size: few
j_call: TRBJ2-7
cdr3_aa: CASRNPGTYSIEQYF
cdr3_nt: TGTGCCAGCAGAAATCCCGGGACTTACTCTATCGAGCAGTACTTC

v_call: TRBV15
d_call: TRBD1
clone_size: .
j_call: TRBJ2-7
cdr3_aa: CATSRPPGQGGYEQYF
cdr3_nt: TGTGCCACCAGCAGGCCTCCGGGACAGGGAGGCTACGAGCAGTACTTC

v_call: TRBV9
d_call: .
clone_size: .
j_call: TRBJ1-5
cdr3_aa: CASSVGDNQPQHF
cdr3_nt: TGTGCCAGCAGCGTAGGAGACAATCAGCCCCAGCATTTT

v_call: TRBV25-1
d_call: TRBD1
clone_size: .
j_call: TRBJ1-4
cdr3_aa: CASSARTGGSWEKLFF
cdr3_nt: TGTGCCAGCAGCGCACGGACAGGGGGCAGTTGGGAAAAACTGTTTTTT

v_call: TRBV24-1
d_call: TRBD1
clone_size: .
j_call: TRBJ1-5
cdr3_aa: CATQLQGNQPQHF
cdr3_nt: TGTGCCACGCAGTTACAGGGGAATCAGCCCCAGCATTTT

v_call: TRBV14
d_call: TRBD1
clone_size: .
j_call: TRBJ2-7
cdr3_aa: CASSPRTGSGYEQYF
cdr3_nt: TGTGCCAGCAGCCCGCGGACAGGGTCCGGCTACGAGCAGTACTTC

v_call: TRBV5-1
d_call: .
clone_size: .
j_call: TRBJ1-1
cdr3_aa: CASSLGIARNTEAFF
cdr3_nt: TGCGCCAGCAGCTTGGGAATAGCTCGAAACACTGAAGCTTTCTTT

v_call: TRBV28
d_call: TRBD2
clone_size: .
j_call: TRBJ2-7
cdr3_aa: CASSSPTSGTYEQYF
cdr3_nt: TGTGCCAGCAGTTCCCCAACTAGCGGAACCTACGAGCAGTACTTC

v_call: TRBV7-2
d_call: .
clone_size: .
j_call: TRBJ2-7
cdr3_aa: CASSSRDQYTYEQYF
cdr3_nt: TGTGCCAGCAGCTCCCGGGACCAGTATACCTACGAGCAGTACTTC

v_call: TRBV6-1
d_call: .
clone_size: .
j_call: TRBJ2-7
cdr3_aa: CASSEARTYEQYF
cdr3_nt: TGTGCCAGCAGTGAAGCCAGGACCTACGAGCAGTACTTC

v_call: TRBV20-1
d_call: TRBD1
clone_size: .
j_call: TRBJ1-5
cdr3_aa: CSARVSAGGRNQPQHF
cdr3_nt: TGCAGTGCTAGAGTGTCGGCAGGGGGACGCAATCAGCCCCAGCATTTT

v_call: TRBV2
d_call: .
clone_size: many
j_call: TRBJ2-6
cdr3_aa: CASSRSSGANVLTF
cdr3_nt: TGTGCCAGCAGCCGGAGTTCTGGGGCCAACGTCCTGACTTTC

v_call: TRBV7-8
d_call: TRBD1
clone_size: .
j_call: TRBJ1-1
cdr3_aa: CASSLMGTVNTEAFF
cdr3_nt: TGTGCCAGCAGCCTCATGGGGACAGTGAACACTGAAGCTTTCTTT

v_call: TRBV29-1
d_call: TRBD2
clone_size: many
j_call: TRBJ2-5
cdr3_aa: CSVETSGQETQYF
cdr3_nt: TGCAGCGTTGAGACTAGCGGGCAAGAGACCCAGTACTTC

v_call: TRBV18
d_call: TRBD1
clone_size: .
j_call: TRBJ1-2
cdr3_aa: CASSPRQGDYGYTF
cdr3_nt: TGTGCCAGCTCACCGCGACAGGGGGACTATGGCTACACCTTC

v_call: TRBV20-1
d_call: TRBD1
clone_size: .
j_call: TRBJ1-1
cdr3_aa: CSAREFGGQREAFF
cdr3_nt: TGCAGTGCTAGAGAGTTTGGGGGACAGCGTGAAGCTTTCTTT

v_call: TRBV20-1
d_call: .
clone_size: .
j_call: TRBJ1-5
cdr3_aa: CSARFGMASNQPQHF
cdr3_nt: TGCAGTGCTAGATTTGGGATGGCGAGCAATCAGCCCCAGCATTTT

v_call: TRBV5-1
d_call: .
clone_size: .
j_call: TRBJ2-6
cdr3_aa: CASSLAHSGANVLTF
cdr3_nt: TGCGCCAGCAGCTTGGCCCACTCTGGGGCCAACGTCCTGACTTTC

v_call: TRBV15
d_call: TRBD1
clone_size: .
j_call: TRBJ2-7
cdr3_aa: CATSRVPPATGGEYEQYF
cdr3_nt: TGTGCCACCAGCAGAGTTCCCCCCGCGACAGGGGGCGAATACGAGCAGTACTTC

v_call: TRBV7-2
d_call: .
clone_size: few
j_call: TRBJ2-7
cdr3_aa: CASSLELAFYEQYF
cdr3_nt: TGTGCCAGCAGCTTAGAACTAGCCTTCTACGAGCAGTACTTC

v_call: TRBV6-5
d_call: .
clone_size: .
j_call: TRBJ1-1
cdr3_aa: CASSPWNTEAFF
cdr3_nt: TGTGCCAGCAGTCCATGGAACACTGAAGCTTTCTTT

v_call: TRBV9
d_call: .
clone_size: .
j_call: TRBJ1-2
cdr3_aa: CASSVARVDYGYTF
cdr3_nt: TGTGCCAGCAGCGTAGCCAGGGTGGACTATGGCTACACCTTC

v_call: TRBV20-1
d_call: .
clone_size: .
j_call: TRBJ1-1
cdr3_aa: CSAPREGAGEKAFF
cdr3_nt: TGCAGTGCCCCTCGTGAAGGGGCGGGAGAGAAAGCTTTCTTT

v_call: TRBV28
d_call: .
clone_size: .
j_call: TRBJ2-7
cdr3_aa: CASPTDEQYF
cdr3_nt: TGTGCCAGCCCTACCGACGAGCAGTACTTC

v_call: TRBV29-1
d_call: .
clone_size: many
j_call: TRBJ1-1
cdr3_aa: CSVSTGGARFTEAFF
cdr3_nt: TGCAGCGTTTCCACTGGGGGGGCGCGATTTACTGAAGCTTTCTTT

v_call: TRBV20-1
d_call: .
clone_size: .
j_call: TRBJ2-6
cdr3_aa: CSARDWDSGANVLTF
cdr3_nt: TGCAGTGCTAGAGATTGGGACTCTGGGGCCAACGTCCTGACTTTC

v_call: TRBV7-9
d_call: .
clone_size: .
j_call: TRBJ1-3
cdr3_aa: CASSQYREVGNTIYF
cdr3_nt: TGTGCCAGCAGCCAATACAGGGAAGTGGGAAACACCATATATTTT

v_call: TRBV10-3
d_call: .
clone_size: many
j_call: TRBJ2-6
cdr3_aa: CAISSPTGYSGANVLTF
cdr3_nt: TGTGCCATCAGTTCACCAACAGGGTACTCTGGGGCCAACGTCCTGACTTTC

v_call: TRBV7-9
d_call: .
clone_size: few
j_call: TRBJ1-1
cdr3_aa: CASSQGQNTEAFF
cdr3_nt: TGTGCCAGCAGTCAAGGACAGAACACTGAAGCTTTCTTT

v_call: TRBV19
d_call: .
clone_size: .
j_call: TRBJ1-6
cdr3_aa: CASSVGTTGRGGSPLHF
cdr3_nt: TGTGCCAGTAGTGTGGGAACGACGGGGCGCGGTGGTTCACCCCTCCACTTT

v_call: TRBV24-1
d_call: .
clone_size: few
j_call: TRBJ2-7
cdr3_aa: CATSTASYEQYF
cdr3_nt: TGTGCCACCAGTACCGCCTCCTACGAGCAGTACTTC

v_call: TRBV5-6
d_call: .
clone_size: few
j_call: TRBJ1-4
cdr3_aa: CASSLIDRRGEKLFF
cdr3_nt: TGTGCCAGCAGCTTGATCGACAGGCGCGGTGAAAAACTGTTTTTT

v_call: TRBV7-2
d_call: .
clone_size: .
j_call: TRBJ1-2
cdr3_aa: CASSPPDTLYGYTF
cdr3_nt: TGTGCCAGCAGTCCTCCAGATACCCTCTATGGCTACACCTTC

v_call: TRBV19
d_call: TRBD2
clone_size: .
j_call: TRBJ2-7
cdr3_aa: CASTAAAGGTYEQYF
cdr3_nt: TGTGCCAGTACCGCGGCAGCGGGAGGTACGTACGAGCAGTACTTC

v_call: TRBV24-1
d_call: TRBD1
clone_size: .
j_call: TRBJ2-2
cdr3_aa: CATSDLDRGKGGELFF
cdr3_nt: TGTGCCACCAGTGATTTGGACAGGGGGAAGGGCGGGGAGCTGTTTTTT

v_call: TRBV28
d_call: TRBD2
clone_size: .
j_call: TRBJ2-7
cdr3_aa: CASSTLSSGGASYEQYF
cdr3_nt: TGTGCCAGCAGCACCCTCTCTAGCGGGGGGGCATCCTACGAGCAGTACTTC